A single sample is the source of the 27 T cell receptor beta chains below, sequenced in a study of T cells in Graves' hyperthyroidism and ophthalmopathy. Template material for amplifying TCR beta CDR3 regions consisted of RNA transcripts. HTBI primers were the set used in a first-round RT-PCR of the TCR CDR3. TCRdb re-called the multiplex PCR reads through MiXCR, storing one row per CDR3 protein. The sample records over 450,000 distinct CDR3 sequences, roughly 14% being singletons. What was sequenced was blood. All receptors come from a woman in her late teens or twenties with Graves' hyperthyroidism.

This clonotype was seen a handful of times. This clone may be a read error of a much larger clone one base away. The genes are TRBV2 and TRBJ2-7; possibly TRBD1 for D (5 bases). The CDR3 is made up of 13 amino acids. The germline V gene has CDR1 SNHLY and CDR2 FYNNEI. Trimming took off 7 bases at V and 0 bases at J, with 10 bases between the two ends. The CDR3 is CASIKGRSYEQYV. The CDR3 bases are TGTGCCAGCATCAAGGGGCGCTCCTACGAGCAGTACGTC.

CDR3 nucleotides: TGCAGTGCTCGGCGGGGCTCAAGCTCCTACGAGCAGTACGTC. It encodes CSARRGSSSYEQYV. The J gene is TRBJ2-7, the V gene TRBV20-1, with D possibly matching TRBD2 (6 bases). The germline V gene has CDR1 DFQATT and CDR2 SNEGSKA (reference sequence). Trimming removed 5 bases at V and 0 bases at J, with 14 bases between. The CDR3 is 14 amino acids.

This clonotype came up many times. A clone one base away is much larger, so this may be a read error. The V call is TRBV24-1, the J call TRBJ1-1, with D unclear. V gave up 7 bases and J gave up 1 base, with 6 bases separating them. Looked up from germline, CDR1 is KGHDR and CDR2 is SFDVKD. The CDR3 has 12 residues. CDR3 loop: CATSRGNTEAFF. The DNA for the CDR3 is TGTGCCACCAGCCGGGGGAACACTGAAGCTTTCTTT.

This clonotype was seen many times. The gene calls are TRBV12-3 or TRBV12-4 and TRBJ2-1; 11 positions match TRBD2. The CDR3 sequence is 17 residues long. Germline trimming cut 4 bases from V and 7 bases from J; bases unmatched to any gene: 12. CDR3 nucleotide sequence: TGTGCCAGCAGTTGGGGAATAGCGGGAGGGCCTAGGAATGAGCAGTTCTTC. This gives the protein CASSWGIAGGPRNEQFF.

This clonotype was found a few times. This sequence joins TRBV5-1 and TRBJ2-4; D is possibly TRBD1 or TRBD2 (5 bases each). V lost 4 bases, J lost 5 bases, and 10 bases lay in between. This CDR3 spans 13 amino acids. The germline V gene has CDR1 SGHRS and CDR2 YFSETQ. The CDR3 region has the DNA TGCGCCAGCAGCGGGGGACGAGAAAACATTCAGTACTTC. This encodes CASSGGRENIQYF.

This chain connects TRBV27 to TRBJ2-3; either TRBD1 or TRBD2 may fit D (5 bases each). Trimming shortened V by 0 bases and J by 2 bases, and 12 bases separated the two germline ends. Germline V CDR1 and CDR2: MNHEY, SMNVEV (reference sequence). The CDR3 loop spans 16 amino acids. DNA for the CDR3: TGTGCCAGCAGTTTATCCCCCCCAGGGACCACAGATACGCAGTATTTT. Amino acids: CASSLSPPGTTDTQYF.

This clonotype was recorded many times. CDR3 amino acids: CASGSNLQGLVGYTF. Here the CDR3 DNA reads TGTGCTAGTGGTTCGAACCTCCAGGGTCTGGTTGGCTACACCTTC. The chain recombines TRBV12-5 with TRBJ1-2; D possibly corresponds to TRBD1 (5 bases). Germline assignment: CDR1 LGHNT and CDR2 FRNRAP. CDR3 length: 15 residues. The V end lost 4 bases, the J end lost 7 bases, and 19 bases lay between the germline ends.

The chain uses TRBV2 and TRBJ2-1; 13 nucleotides line up with TRBD2. This CDR3 is 16 amino acids long. Losses at the gene ends were 6 bases for V and 6 bases for J; bases not matched to a gene: 8. Germline CDR1 reads SNHLY; CDR2 reads FYNNEI. The CDR3 coding sequence is TGTGCCAGCAGACGTGGGACTAGCGGGGTATCCAATGAGCAGTTCTTC. It specifies CASRRGTSGVSNEQFF.

This clonotype appeared many times. The chain is built from TRBV19 and TRBJ2-7, with 8 positions matching TRBD1. CDR1 is LNHDA, CDR2 SQIVND, per germline (reference sequence). Unmatched junction bases numbered 9, after V lost 3 bases and J lost 5 bases. CDR3 length equals 15 residues. Written as DNA, the CDR3 is TGTGCCAGTAGTATGTACTCCGGGACAGGCGACGAGCAGTACTTC. This translates into CASSMYSGTGDEQYF.

The chain is built from TRBV7-2 and TRBJ2-1; 10 nucleotides match TRBD2. The trim removed 5 bases at V and 0 bases at J, leaving 7 bases unmatched. This CDR3 region has 17 residues. The germline V gene has CDR1 SGHTA and CDR2 FQGNSA. CDR3 protein: CASSPLTSGYSYNEQFF. The CDR3 bases are TGTGCCAGCAGCCCCTTGACTAGCGGGTACTCCTACAATGAGCAGTTCTTC.

The V and J genes are TRBV24-1 and TRBJ1-5; D possibly corresponds to TRBD1 (5 bases). CDR1 and CDR2 (germline): KGHDR, SFDVKD. This CDR3 has 14 residues. The V end lost 4 bases, the J end lost 2 bases, and 8 bases lay between the germline ends. The CDR3 region has the DNA TGTGCCACCAGTGAGGGGGGGGGCAATCAGCCCCAGCATTTT. It codes for CATSEGGGNQPQHF.

At least ten counts were recorded for this clonotype. The rearrangement links TRBV20-1 to TRBJ1-2, with TRBD1 as a possible D gene (6 bases). The CDR3 length is 14 residues. Germline V gene lookup returns CDR1 DFQATT and CDR2 SNEGSKA (reference sequence). The V end was cut by 1 base, the J end by 4 bases, with 13 bases between. The CDR3 here is CSARVAGDSYGYTF. The CDR3 nucleotides read TGCAGTGCTAGAGTAGCAGGGGATAGCTATGGCTACACCTTC.

This clonotype was recorded at least ten times. This chain links TRBV20-1 with TRBJ1-2; 7 bases line up with TRBD1. CDR1 is DFQATT, CDR2 SNEGSKA, per germline (reference sequence). CDR3 length equals 17 residues. Unmatched junction bases numbered 16, after V lost 5 bases and J lost 1 base. CDR3 loop: CSAQGGGTADINYGYTF. The CDR3, as DNA: TGCAGTGCTCAAGGAGGGGGCACCGCGGATATTAACTATGGCTACACCTTC.

This clonotype was seen more than once but under ten times. V is TRBV19 and J is TRBJ1-2, with D tentatively TRBD1 (6 bases). Trimming removed 2 bases at V and 7 bases at J, with 20 bases between. From germline, CDR1 is LNHDA and CDR2 SQIVND (reference sequence). The length of the CDR3 is 16 residues. CDR3 region: CASSILSPRTDLGYTF. In DNA form, the CDR3 reads TGTGCCAGTAGTATACTGTCCCCTCGGACAGACCTTGGCTACACCTTC. The whole variable domain, remainder taken from reference TRBV19 and TRBJ1-2, is DGGITQSPKYLFRKEGQNVTLSCEQNLNHDAMYWYRQDPGQGLRLIYYSQIVNDFQKGDIAEGYSVSREKKESFPLTVTSAQKNPTAFYLCASSILSPRTDLGYTFGSGTRLTVV.

This clonotype was observed many times. This rearrangement joins TRBV9 to TRBJ2-7; 12 bases are a match to TRBD1. Germline loops: CDR1 SGDLS, CDR2 YYNGEE. The CDR3 extends over 15 amino acids. The V and J ends lost 0 bases and 4 bases, in that order; junction bases with no gene match: 2. CDR3 in DNA: TGTGCCAGCAGCGTAGAGGGACAGGGGGCATACGAGCAGTACTTC. Its protein is CASSVEGQGAYEQYF.

This clonotype was counted many times. V gene TRBV19 combines with J gene TRBJ1-2, with TRBD1 as a possible D gene (5 bases). CDR1 LNHDA and CDR2 SQIVND come from the germline V gene (reference sequence). This CDR3 contains 13 residues. Trimming cost V 8 bases and J 4 bases, with 14 bases left between them. CDR3 in amino acids: CASPDPGGYGYTF. CDR3 DNA: TGTGCCAGTCCCGACCCGGGGGGCTATGGCTACACCTTC.

This clonotype came up many times. The chain is built from TRBV6-1 and TRBJ2-7, with D perhaps TRBD2 (5 bases). Germline CDR1 MNHNS, CDR2 SASEGT. V was shortened by 5 bases and J by 0 bases, with 8 bases between the two germline ends. The CDR3 runs to 13 residues. CDR3 protein: CASSYRGSYEQYF. Written as DNA, the CDR3 is TGTGCCAGCAGTTACCGGGGCTCCTACGAGCAGTACTTC.

This clonotype was counted a few times. This chain uses TRBV30 with TRBJ1-1; D is undetermined. Trimming shortened V by 0 bases and J by 8 bases, and 10 bases separated the two germline ends. The CDR3 is 12 amino acids. The V gene's germline CDR1 is GTSNPN and CDR2 SVGIG (reference sequence). This CDR3 reads CAWSVRPGEAFF. The CDR3 nucleotides are TGTGCCTGGAGTGTTCGGCCGGGGGAAGCTTTCTTT. Combining the CDR3 with reference TRBV30 and TRBJ1-1 gives the whole variable domain SQTIHQWPATLVQPVGSPLSLECTVEGTSNPNLYWYRQAAGRGLQLLFYSVGIGQISSEVPQNLSASRPQDRQFILSSKKLLLSDSGFYLCAWSVRPGEAFFGQGTRLTVV.

With regard to this clonotype: This may be a read error, as it is one base from a much larger clone. Since no conserved phenylalanine or tryptophan closes the CDR3, a read error is the likely cause. V usage is TRBV12-3 or TRBV12-4 and J usage is TRBJ2-5; the match to TRBD1 covers 9 bases. The CDR3 length is 13 residues. J lost 5 bases, V lost 7 bases, and 5 bases had no gene match. CDR3 sequence: CASKGQGKETQYL. The CDR3 DNA reads as TGTGCCAGCAAGGGACAGGGAAAGGAGACCCAGTACCTC.

The CDR3 reads CASRPGQGRTEAFF. The CDR3 region has the DNA TGTGCCAGCAGGCCGGGACAGGGGAGGACTGAAGCTTTCTTT. The rearrangement uses TRBV6-2 or TRBV6-3 and TRBJ1-1; 10 nucleotides line up with TRBD1. V gave up 6 bases and J gave up 5 bases; unmatched junction bases: 6. The CDR3 covers 14 residues. The germline gives CDR1 MNHEY, CDR2 SVGEGT.

This clonotype was picked up many times. This rearrangement joins TRBV24-1 to TRBJ2-3, with D tentatively TRBD1 (6 bases). Trimming left V 3 bases short and J 1 base short, with 10 bases between. CDR3 length: 15 amino acids. Germline V gene lookup returns CDR1 KGHDR and CDR2 SFDVKD. For the CDR3, the DNA is TGTGCCACCAGTGATACAGGGCTCGGCACAGATACGCAGTATTTT. It is translated as CATSDTGLGTDTQYF.

This clonotype was counted ten times or more. The rearrangement uses TRBV12-3 or TRBV12-4 and TRBJ1-1, with 9 bases aligning to TRBD1. The CDR3 runs 14 residues. V lost 4 bases and J lost 6; bases outside the gene matches: 6. The DNA for the CDR3 is TGTGCCAGCAGTTCCGGGACAGGGAGCGCTGAAGCTTTCTTT. Translation gives CASSSGTGSAEAFF.

This clonotype was recorded many times. The rearrangement links TRBV7-3 to TRBJ2-3; tentatively, D is TRBD1 or TRBD2 (5 bases each). Trimming stripped 4 bases from V and 2 bases from J, with 13 bases between. This CDR3 has 15 amino acids. Looked up from germline, CDR1 is SGHTA and CDR2 is FQGTGA. The CDR3 spells CASSSSGTFTDTQYF. The CDR3 nucleotides are TGTGCCAGCAGCTCCTCCGGGACCTTCACAGATACGCAGTATTTT.

This clonotype was detected only a few times. The chain links TRBV5-1 to TRBJ2-1, with 14 bases lining up with TRBD2. V dropped 4 bases and J dropped 7; count of bases not matched to a gene: 7. Germline-derived CDR1 and CDR2 are SGHRS and YFSETQ. CDR3 length equals 16 residues. CDR3 region: CASSIGTSGSYNEQFF. The CDR3 coding sequence is TGCGCCAGCAGCATAGGGACTAGCGGGAGTTATAATGAGCAGTTCTTC.

This clonotype occurred many times. V usage is TRBV4-2 and J usage is TRBJ2-7; no firm D call. Trimming pared 1 base from V and 2 bases from J, leaving 15 bases between. Germline V lookup: CDR1 LGHNA, CDR2 YNFKEQ. The CDR3 runs 16 residues. In DNA form, the CDR3 reads TGTGCCAGCAGCCAAGTCGGTGCGCAACGCCCCTACGAGCAGTACTTC. Translating it yields CASSQVGAQRPYEQYF.

This clonotype appeared many times. This sequence joins TRBV7-9 and TRBJ2-1; 8 bases match TRBD2. Trimming at V came to 10 bases and at J to 2 bases, leaving 10 bases not matched to a gene. The CDR3 has 15 amino acids. CDR1 is SEHNR, CDR2 FQNEAQ, per germline (reference sequence). CDR3: CAILGREDTYNEQFF. In nucleotides, the CDR3 is TGTGCCATCCTTGGGCGGGAGGACACCTACAATGAGCAGTTCTTC.

V is TRBV11-2 and J is TRBJ2-2; 9 bases agree with TRBD1. CDR1 SGHAT and CDR2 FQNNGV come from the germline V gene. CDR3 size: 18 residues. V lost 0 bases and J lost 7; bases outside the gene matches: 12. The CDR3 protein is CASSLDLSGQGYGGELFF. The CDR3 region has the DNA TGTGCCAGCAGCTTAGATCTTTCGGGACAGGGTTACGGCGGGGAGCTGTTTTTT.